The present T cell receptor beta chain was sequenced within a study of PD-1 blockade in classical Hodgkin lymphoma. Profiling relied on immunoSEQ multiplex PCR, and the TCRdb table lists in-frame clones only, not all of them. The sample has some 28,000 clones; roughly 90% are singletons. Losses at the gene ends were 5 bases for V and 0 bases for J; bases not matched to a gene: 5. Germline-derived CDR1 and CDR2 are MDHEN and SYDVKM. This CDR3 is 16 amino acids long. With regard to this clone: Antigen: not known.

Sample time point: newly diagnosed, previously untreated cHL patient sample. It was PBMCs in newly diagnosed, untreated classical Hodgkin lymphoma that served as comparison. General study results and limits: Repertoire difference causes, possibly disease activity or prior therapy, remain undefined.

This chain connects TRBV28 to TRBJ2-1, with 9 bases matching TRBD2. The receptor's source is a human donor with classical Hodgkin lymphoma. The sequenced material came from peripheral blood mononuclear cells (PBMCs). The DNA of the CDR3 is TGTGCCAGCAGTCCGTATAGCGGGAGCTCCTACAATGAGCAGTTCTTC. Its protein product is CASSPYSGSSYNEQFF.